The 32 T cell receptor beta chains below were found in one sample sequenced in a study of blood T cell repertoires in COVID-19. The repertoire was sequenced with immunoSEQ multiplex PCR; TCRdb's copy has only in-frame clones and lacks some. The sample carries roughly 60,000 clones, 88% recorded once. Sequenced: peripheral blood. The receptors were gathered from a man aged 45 to 65 with active COVID-19.

The chain joins TRBV27 to TRBJ1-5; D remains ambiguous. CDR1 and CDR2 from the germline V gene are MNHEY and SMNVEV (reference sequence). V lost 5 bases and J lost 4, with 18 bases in between. The CDR3 is 16 residues long. CDR3 DNA sequence: TGTGCCAGCAGTCGGGCGGGCCGCGGAGGGAATCAGCCCCAGCATTTT. This sequence encodes CASSRAGRGGNQPQHF.

The J gene is TRBJ2-3, the V gene TRBV19, with D tentatively TRBD2 (5 bases). V was trimmed by 3 bases and J by 3 bases, leaving 7 bases between them. The germline V gene encodes CDR1 LNHDA and CDR2 SQIVND (reference sequence). This CDR3 region has 13 residues. Here the CDR3 reads CASSIRRTDTQYF. The DNA for the CDR3 is TGTGCCAGTAGTATTCGGAGGACAGATACGCAGTATTTT.

The CDR3 sequence: CASSQDIQQTGYGYTF. The CDR3 nucleotides read TGCGCCAGCAGCCAAGATATCCAACAAACGGGCTATGGCTACACCTTC. The rearrangement uses TRBV4-1 and TRBJ1-2; no clear D. CDR3 size: 16 residues. V lost 0 bases to trimming and J lost 4 bases, with 15 bases between them. Germline V gene lookup returns CDR1 MGHRA and CDR2 YSYEKL.

The CDR3 nucleotides are TGTGCCAGCAGTTACATCGGGAAAGAAAGCTACACCTTC. Protein product: CASSYIGKESYTF. The rearrangement links TRBV6-5 to TRBJ1-2; D remains ambiguous. In germline, CDR1 is MNHEY, CDR2 SVGAGI. V dropped 2 bases and J dropped 9 bases, with 13 bases sitting between them. The CDR3 length is 13 residues.

This clone appeared a single time. This rearrangement joins TRBV7-8 to TRBJ2-5; 8 positions agree with TRBD2. CDR1 SGHVS and CDR2 FQNEAQ come from the germline V gene. The length of the CDR3 is 17 residues. After removal of 3 bases from V and 3 bases from J, the junction contained 12 bases not matched to a gene. The chain's CDR3 is CASSFKAGGLNKETQYF. CDR3 bases: TGTGCCAGCAGCTTTAAGGCGGGGGGACTTAACAAAGAGACCCAGTACTTC.

This chain joins TRBV6-5 and TRBJ2-7; TRBD1 might be the D (6 bases). This CDR3 contains 16 residues. Germline V CDR1 and CDR2: MNHEY, SVGAGI. Trimming stripped 6 bases from V and 6 bases from J, with 24 bases between. DNA for the CDR3: TGTGCCAGCAGATACCGGGCGGACAGTCCCTCTCGCGAGCAGTACTTC. It yields the protein CASRYRADSPSREQYF.

The rearrangement uses TRBV6-6 and TRBJ1-4; TRBD1 aligns across 7 bases. After removal of 5 bases from V and 0 bases from J, the junction contained 12 bases not matched to a gene. The CDR3 extends over 18 amino acids. Germline assignment: CDR1 MNHNY and CDR2 SVGAGI (reference sequence). This CDR3 reads CASSHAGGQPTTNEKLFF. As DNA, the CDR3 is TGTGCCAGCAGTCACGCGGGGGGACAGCCAACAACTAATGAAAAACTGTTTTTT.

This clone was detected a few times. The chain recombines TRBV5-1 with TRBJ1-6; D possibly corresponds to TRBD1 (5 bases). V was pared by 4 bases and J by 8 bases, with 13 bases between. The CDR3 sequence is 14 residues long. CDR1 is SGHRS, CDR2 YFSETQ, per germline. The CDR3 nucleotides are TGCGCCAGCAGCCCTCAAGTAGGGGATTCACCCCTCCACTTT. Translating it yields CASSPQVGDSPLHF.

The chain recombines TRBV9 with TRBJ2-7; 10 positions agree with TRBD1. The J segment lost 6 bases and the V segment lost 0 bases, leaving 9 bases of the junction unmatched. Germline values: CDR1 SGDLS, CDR2 YYNGEE. The CDR3 runs to 16 residues. As DNA, the CDR3 is TGTGCCAGCAGCGTAGGAAGTGGGACAGGGGTCCGCGAGCAGTACTTC. Its translation: CASSVGSGTGVREQYF.

This sequence joins TRBV7-9 and TRBJ1-4, with 7 bases matching TRBD1. The V gene end was trimmed by 2 bases and the J gene end by 5 bases; junction bases not matched to a gene: 2. This CDR3 region has 14 residues. Germline lookup yields CDR1 SEHNR and CDR2 FQNEAQ (reference sequence). In nucleotides, the CDR3 is TGTGCCAGCAGCTTACCACAGGGGAATGAAAAACTGTTTTTT. Its translation: CASSLPQGNEKLFF.

The rearrangement uses TRBV29-1 and TRBJ2-5, with TRBD1 matching 8 bases. Germline CDR1 and CDR2: SQVTM and ANQGSEA. Trimming removed 8 bases from V and 2 bases from J; junction bases left unmatched: 7. The CDR3 is 13 residues long. The CDR3 DNA reads as TGCAGCCTGATCAGGGGGCTTCAAGAGACCCAGTACTTC. Amino acids: CSLIRGLQETQYF.

The CDR3 DNA reads as TGTGCCAGCTCACCACCGGGACAGGGTATCTTGCCGACTAACACCATATATTTT. Residues: CASSPPGQGILPTNTIYF. V and J are TRBV18 and TRBJ1-3, with 9 positions matching TRBD1. The CDR3 extends over 18 amino acids. With 0 bases clipped from V and 7 bases from J, the junction kept 13 bases outside the gene matches. Germline V gene sequence: CDR1 KGHSH, CDR2 LQKENI.

CDR3 residues: CASSRGGLETQYF. The DNA for the CDR3 is TGTGCCAGTAGTCGGGGAGGGCTAGAGACCCAGTACTTC. The chain links TRBV19 to TRBJ2-5; TRBD2 aligns across 7 bases. V gave up 5 bases and J gave up 4 bases; unmatched junction bases: 4. Per germline, CDR1 LNHDA and CDR2 SQIVND (reference sequence). The CDR3 has 13 residues.

The V and J genes are TRBV4-1 and TRBJ2-3; D might be TRBD2 (5 bases). V was shortened by 2 bases and J by 1 base, with 10 bases between the two germline ends. Germline V gene data show CDR1 as MGHRA and CDR2 as YSYEKL. The CDR3 is 15 residues long. CDR3 nucleotide sequence: TGCGCCAGCAGCCAACTTGGACTGGGCACAGATACGCAGTATTTT. Translation gives CASSQLGLGTDTQYF.

The rearrangement links TRBV6-6 to TRBJ2-2, with TRBD1 as a possible D gene (5 bases). CDR3 length equals 14 residues. The V end was cut by 7 bases, the J end by 5 bases, with 14 bases between. Looked up from germline, CDR1 is MNHNY and CDR2 is SVGAGI (reference sequence). The CDR3, as DNA: TGTGCCAGCACCAATACAGCAGGGACCGGGGAGCTGTTTTTT. Translation: CASTNTAGTGELFF.

This sequence joins TRBV11-2 and TRBJ2-7, with 8 bases that match TRBD2. The CDR3 covers 17 residues. CDR1 and CDR2 (germline): SGHAT, FQNNGV. The V and J ends lost 5 bases and 0 bases, in that order; junction bases with no gene match: 12. This chain's CDR3 is CASSPGGTLGRSYEQYF. CDR3 DNA: TGTGCCAGCAGCCCGGGGGGGACCCTCGGCCGCTCCTACGAGCAGTACTTC.

This clone showed up just once. J is TRBJ2-3 and V is TRBV5-1, with 8 nucleotides matching TRBD2. The ends lost 7 bases at V and 4 bases at J; junction bases unmatched: 11. This CDR3 contains 15 residues. Per the germline V gene, CDR1 is SGHRS and CDR2 is YFSETQ. CDR3 nucleotide sequence: TGCGCCAGCGCTACCGGGGGGGCCTTAGCAGATACGCAGTATTTT. Its protein product is CASATGGALADTQYF. The full variable domain, rest sourced from reference TRBV5-1 and TRBJ2-3, is KAGVTQTPRYLIKTRGQQVTLSCSPISGHRSVSWYQQTPGQGLQFLFEYFSETQRNKGNFPGRFSGRQFSNSRSEMNVSTLELGDSALYLCASATGGALADTQYFGPGTRLTVL.

This clone was found a few times. The chain uses TRBV5-4 and TRBJ2-1; no reliable D call. The CDR3 length is 12 residues. V shed 4 bases and J shed 6 bases, with 8 bases lying between them. Germline CDR1 and CDR2: SGHNT and YYREEE (reference sequence). The CDR3 nucleotides read TGTGCCAGCAGCCGTCTCCCCAATGAGCAGTTCTTC. It specifies CASSRLPNEQFF. Together with reference TRBV5-4 and TRBJ2-1, the CDR3 gives the full variable domain: ETGVTQSPTHLIKTRGQQVTLRCSSQSGHNTVSWYQQALGQGPQFIFQYYREEENGRGNFPPRFSGLQFPNYSSELNVNALELDDSALYLCASSRLPNEQFFGPGTRLTVL.

The V call is TRBV9, the J call TRBJ2-7, with TRBD2 as a possible D gene (6 bases). V was trimmed by 0 bases and J by 5 bases, leaving 21 bases between them. The CDR3 runs to 17 residues. The germline CDR1 and CDR2 sequences are SGDLS and YYNGEE. The CDR3 is CASSVGAQTSRPHEQYF. CDR3 nucleotide sequence: TGTGCCAGCAGCGTAGGGGCCCAGACTAGTAGACCCCACGAGCAGTACTTC.

The chain combines TRBV6-6 with TRBJ2-3; 16 bases are shared with TRBD2. There are 18 residues in the CDR3. From germline, CDR1 is MNHNY and CDR2 SVGAGI (reference sequence). After removal of 6 bases from V and 0 bases from J, the junction contained 6 bases not matched to a gene. The CDR3 sequence: CASRRGTSGGASTDTQYF. The CDR3 DNA follows: TGTGCCAGCAGGCGAGGGACTAGCGGGGGGGCCAGCACAGATACGCAGTATTTT.

This clone was counted many times. V gene TRBV6-5 combines with J gene TRBJ1-3, with 9 bases fitting TRBD1. V lost 4 bases, J lost 2 bases, and 6 bases stayed unmatched. Germline CDR1 MNHEY, CDR2 SVGAGI. This CDR3 is 16 amino acids long. The CDR3 protein is CASSFYGTGPGNTIYF. The CDR3 nucleotides are TGTGCCAGCAGTTTTTACGGGACAGGGCCTGGAAACACCATATATTTT.

The V call is TRBV4-2, the J call TRBJ2-3; TRBD1 is a possible D gene (6 bases). From germline, CDR1 is LGHNA and CDR2 YNFKEQ. The V end was cut by 3 bases, the J end by 2 bases, with 18 bases between. CDR3 length equals 17 residues. CDR3 protein: CASSQGVDRDNTDTQYF. The CDR3 DNA reads TGTGCCAGCAGCCAGGGGGTGGACAGAGACAACACAGATACGCAGTATTTT.

The genes are TRBV20-1 and TRBJ2-5, with D tentatively TRBD2 (6 bases). CDR3 length equals 13 residues. V was cut by 3 bases and J by 4 bases, with 12 bases left in between. CDR1 DFQATT and CDR2 SNEGSKA come from the germline V gene (reference sequence). CDR3 amino acids: CSASAGRPETQYF. The CDR3 region has the DNA TGCAGTGCTAGTGCAGGGAGGCCAGAGACCCAGTACTTC.

This clone appeared once. This sequence joins TRBV6-1 and TRBJ1-2; D may be TRBD1 (5 bases). The CDR3 is 16 residues long. The germline CDR1 and CDR2 sequences are MNHNS and SASEGT. V was shortened by 0 bases and J by 8 bases, with 19 bases between the two germline ends. CDR3 nucleotide sequence: TGTGCCAGCAGTGAAGCCGGGGGAGGACTAACCAGGGGCTACACCTTC. It is translated as CASSEAGGGLTRGYTF.

The chain recombines TRBV19 with TRBJ1-5, with D unclear. Trimming removed 3 bases at V and 6 bases at J, with 12 bases between. The germline gives CDR1 LNHDA, CDR2 SQIVND (reference sequence). The CDR3 has 14 residues. The CDR3 sequence: CASSIFREGQPQHF. The DNA for the CDR3 is TGTGCCAGTAGTATCTTCCGGGAAGGTCAGCCCCAGCATTTT.

This clone was recorded once. The chain couples TRBV19 to TRBJ1-4, with D perhaps TRBD1 (5 bases). In germline, CDR1 is LNHDA, CDR2 SQIVND (reference sequence). The V gene lost 10 bases and the J gene lost 11 bases, with 17 bases spanning the gap. This CDR3 comprises 12 residues. Here the CDR3 reads CATLWNGGKLFF. The CDR3 DNA sequence: TGTGCCACCCTATGGAATGGGGGGAAACTGTTTTTT.

This CDR3 reads CASSPGQVVSYTF. As DNA, the CDR3 is TGTGCCAGCAGCCCAGGACAGGTGGTTAGCTACACCTTC. The chain couples TRBV7-2 to TRBJ1-2; 7 bases agree with TRBD1. The junction had 9 bases not matched to a gene; V was cut back by 5 bases and J by 9 bases. The CDR3 contains 13 residues. Germline CDR1 SGHTA, CDR2 FQGNSA.

The rearrangement joins TRBV3-1 (or the pseudogene TRBV3-2) to TRBJ2-5; 7 bases align to TRBD1. The CDR3 spans 14 residues. In germline, CDR1 is LGHDT, CDR2 YNNKEL (reference sequence). With V trimmed by 7 bases and J by 6 bases, 11 bases remained unmatched. As DNA, the CDR3 is TGTGCCAGCACCCAGAGAGAGGGGGCGAAGACCCAGTACTTC. Its translation: CASTQREGAKTQYF.

This chain connects TRBV30 to TRBJ2-4; 9 bases match TRBD1. The trim removed 2 bases at V and 2 bases at J, leaving 22 bases unmatched. In germline, CDR1 is GTSNPN, CDR2 SVGIG (reference sequence). This CDR3 region has 21 residues. The CDR3: CAWSKYLNPDRTGDTKNIQYF. The CDR3 DNA is TGTGCCTGGAGTAAGTACTTGAACCCCGACCGGACAGGGGATACCAAAAACATTCAGTACTTC. Based on the CDR3 plus reference TRBV30 and TRBJ2-4, the full variable domain is SQTIHQWPATLVQPVGSPLSLECTVEGTSNPNLYWYRQAAGRGLQLLFYSVGIGQISSEVPQNLSASRPQDRQFILSSKKLLLSDSGFYLCAWSKYLNPDRTGDTKNIQYFGAGTRLSVL.

This clone came up once. V gene TRBV6-4 combines with J gene TRBJ2-2, with TRBD1 matching 12 bases. Trimming removed 5 bases from V and 6 bases from J; junction bases left unmatched: 7. Germline CDR1 MRHNA, CDR2 SNTAGT. There are 16 residues in the CDR3. CDR3 sequence reads: CASSKGQGAVAGELFF. The DNA for the CDR3 is TGTGCCAGCAGTAAGGGACAGGGGGCTGTCGCCGGGGAGCTGTTTTTT.

V and J are TRBV7-6 and TRBJ1-5; TRBD1 might be the D (5 bases). This CDR3 contains 15 residues. Germline-derived CDR1 and CDR2 are SGHVS and FNYEAQ. V shed 2 bases and J shed 6 bases, with 14 bases lying between them. CDR3 coding DNA: TGTGCCAGCAGCTTACTGACAGATGGTGTTCAGCCCCAGCATTTT. Translated, it gives CASSLLTDGVQPQHF.

The table lists this clone with a few counts. This CDR3 is CAAGAGVTTDTQYF. The CDR3 region has the DNA TGTGCCGCCGGGGCGGGGGTTACCACAGATACGCAGTATTTT. J is TRBJ2-3 and V is TRBV19; 7 nucleotides match TRBD2. The CDR3 is 14 amino acids. The J segment lost 2 bases and the V segment lost 11 bases, leaving 10 bases of the junction unmatched. In germline, CDR1 is LNHDA, CDR2 SQIVND (reference sequence).